Each of the 9 T cell receptor beta chains below was sequenced from the same sample in a study of CD8 T cells in Susac syndrome. About 0.45 to 1 ug RNA was reverse transcribed with random hexamers. One entry per CDR3 protein results from TCRdb running MiXCR on the immunoSEQ multiplex PCR reads. The sample consists of over 100,000 distinct CDR3 sequences, around 90% of them appearing once. Sample: CD8+ T cells from PBMCs. These receptors all come from a human donor in good health.

The rearrangement uses TRBV7-6 and TRBJ1-1, with 9 nucleotides matching TRBD1. Trimming removed 5 bases from V and 1 base from J; junction bases left unmatched: 5. CDR3 length equals 15 residues. Germline V gene lookup returns CDR1 SGHVS and CDR2 FNYEAQ. The CDR3: CASSPRQGGNTEAFF. The CDR3 coding sequence is TGTGCCAGCAGCCCGAGACAGGGGGGGAACACTGAAGCTTTCTTT.

This rearrangement joins TRBV19 to TRBJ1-1; weak D call: TRBD1 (5 bases). CDR1 and CDR2 (germline): LNHDA, SQIVND (reference sequence). The V and J ends lost 7 bases and 10 bases respectively, with 28 bases between them. The CDR3 runs to 16 residues. CDR3 region: CASIRGDVGGQTGAFF. CDR3 DNA sequence: TGTGCCAGTATCAGAGGGGACGTTGGGGGTCAGACGGGAGCTTTCTTT. The complete variable domain, with remaining parts taken from reference TRBV19 and TRBJ1-1, reads DGGITQSPKYLFRKEGQNVTLSCEQNLNHDAMYWYRQDPGQGLRLIYYSQIVNDFQKGDIAEGYSVSREKKESFPLTVTSAQKNPTAFYLCASIRGDVGGQTGAFFGQGTRLTVV.

The CDR3 spells CASSLVLYNEQFF. DNA of the CDR3: TGCGCCAGCAGCTTGGTTCTCTACAATGAGCAGTTCTTC. This chain links TRBV5-1 with TRBJ2-1; no clear D gene. V lost 0 bases to trimming and J lost 3 bases, with 4 bases between them. The length of the CDR3 is 13 residues. Germline V lookup: CDR1 SGHRS, CDR2 YFSETQ.

This rearrangement joins TRBV6-5 to TRBJ2-7; D is perhaps TRBD2 (5 bases). CDR1 and CDR2 (germline): MNHEY, SVGAGI. Deletions cut 6 bases from V and 2 bases from J, with 14 bases between. The CDR3 runs 14 residues. The CDR3 region has the DNA TGTGCCAGCAGCCAGGACGGGGTACCCTACGAGCAGTACTTC. Its translation is CASSQDGVPYEQYF.

The chain links TRBV7-8 to TRBJ2-1; 8 nucleotides match TRBD1. CDR1 is SGHVS, CDR2 FQNEAQ, per germline. The CDR3 contains 16 residues. V gave up 3 bases and J gave up 2 bases; unmatched junction bases: 6. CDR3 DNA: TGTGCCAGCAGCTTTTCAGGACAGGGCACCTACAATGAGCAGTTCTTC. It codes for CASSFSGQGTYNEQFF.

The V and J genes are TRBV6-5 and TRBJ2-2, with D possibly being TRBD2 (6 bases). Trimming stripped 2 bases from V and 0 bases from J, with 10 bases between. The CDR3 runs 16 residues. Germline CDR1 is MNHEY and CDR2 is SVGAGI. The CDR3 DNA follows: TGTGCCAGCAGTTACAGAGGGAGGTCGAACACCGGGGAGCTGTTTTTT. It codes for CASSYRGRSNTGELFF.

V and J are TRBV27 and TRBJ2-2, with 9 positions matching TRBD2. The V and J ends lost 3 bases and 1 base, in that order; junction bases with no gene match: 3. CDR1 MNHEY and CDR2 SMNVEV come from the germline V gene (reference sequence). The CDR3 spans 16 residues. The DNA of the CDR3 is TGTGCCAGCAGTTTTGATAGCGGGAGGAACACCGGGGAGCTGTTTTTT. It specifies CASSFDSGRNTGELFF.

The chain employs TRBV20-1 and TRBJ1-1; tentatively, D is TRBD1 (6 bases). V lost 4 bases and J lost 5, with 14 bases in between. Germline V gene lookup returns CDR1 DFQATT and CDR2 SNEGSKA (reference sequence). The CDR3 is 13 residues long. The CDR3 region is CSATGHPGTEAFF. The CDR3 nucleotides read TGCAGTGCTACGGGACACCCGGGGACTGAAGCTTTCTTT.

The V gene is TRBV7-2, the J gene TRBJ2-7; TRBD2 matches at 7 bases. With V trimmed by 2 bases and J by 7 bases, 8 bases remained unmatched. Germline CDR1 is SGHTA and CDR2 is FQGNSA. The CDR3 loop spans 14 amino acids. The DNA of the CDR3 is TGTGCCAGCAGCTTATCCACTAGCGTGGGTGAGCAGTACTTC. Translation: CASSLSTSVGEQYF.